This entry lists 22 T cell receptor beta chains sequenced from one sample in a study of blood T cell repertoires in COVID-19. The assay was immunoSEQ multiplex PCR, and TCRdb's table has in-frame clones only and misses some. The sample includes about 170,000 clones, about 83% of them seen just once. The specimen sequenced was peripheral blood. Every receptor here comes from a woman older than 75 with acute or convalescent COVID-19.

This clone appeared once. The CDR3 bases are TGTGCCAGCAGTTTAGAAGGGAGGGGGAACACTGAAGCTTTCTTT. Protein: CASSLEGRGNTEAFF. This chain links TRBV28 with TRBJ1-1, with D perhaps matching TRBD1 (5 bases). Trimming cost V 2 bases and J 1 base, with 11 bases left between them. CDR3 length equals 15 residues. The germline CDR1 and CDR2 sequences are MDHEN and SYDVKM.

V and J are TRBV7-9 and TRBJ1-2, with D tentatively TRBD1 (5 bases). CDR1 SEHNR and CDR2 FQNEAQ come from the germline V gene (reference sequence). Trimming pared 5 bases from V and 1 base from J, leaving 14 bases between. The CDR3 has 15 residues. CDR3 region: CASSPQGLGNYGYTF. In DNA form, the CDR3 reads TGTGCCAGCAGCCCCCAGGGCTTGGGTAACTATGGCTACACCTTC.

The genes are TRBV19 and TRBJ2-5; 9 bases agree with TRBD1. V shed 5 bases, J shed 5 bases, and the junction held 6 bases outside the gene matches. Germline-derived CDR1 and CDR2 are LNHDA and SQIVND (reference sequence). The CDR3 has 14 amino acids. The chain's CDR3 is CASSPQGASETQYF. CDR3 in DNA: TGTGCCAGTAGTCCACAGGGGGCGAGCGAGACCCAGTACTTC.

CDR3 sequence: CASIPGDTSNQPQHF. CDR3 nucleotides: TGTGCCAGCATTCCAGGGGACACGAGCAATCAGCCCCAGCATTTT. The V and J genes are TRBV6-6 and TRBJ1-5; D perhaps matches TRBD1 (6 bases). Germline loops: CDR1 MNHNY, CDR2 SVGAGI (reference sequence). The CDR3 loop spans 15 amino acids. V dropped 7 bases and J dropped 1 base, with 14 bases sitting between them.

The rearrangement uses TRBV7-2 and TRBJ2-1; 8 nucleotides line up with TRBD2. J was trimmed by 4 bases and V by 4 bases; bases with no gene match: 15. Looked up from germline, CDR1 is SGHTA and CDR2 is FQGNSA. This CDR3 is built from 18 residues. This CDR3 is CASSSPLPRGGQYNEQFF. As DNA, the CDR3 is TGTGCCAGCAGCTCCCCACTACCCCGGGGGGGCCAGTACAATGAGCAGTTCTTC.

The CDR3 DNA is TGCGCCAGCAGTGACCCCGGTTGGGACAGGGCGAGTGAAAAACTGTTTTTT. The encoded protein is CASSDPGWDRASEKLFF. This chain connects TRBV10-2 to TRBJ1-4, with 9 bases that match TRBD1. Germline CDR1 is WSHSY and CDR2 is SAAADI. The CDR3 runs to 17 residues. Trimming removed 3 bases from V and 7 bases from J; junction bases left unmatched: 12.

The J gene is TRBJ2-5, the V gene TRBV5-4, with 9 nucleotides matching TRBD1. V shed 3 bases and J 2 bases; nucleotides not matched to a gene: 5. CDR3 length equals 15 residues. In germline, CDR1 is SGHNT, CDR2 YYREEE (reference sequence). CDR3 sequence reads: CASSSPGQGQETQYF. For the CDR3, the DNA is TGTGCCAGCAGCTCACCGGGACAGGGACAAGAGACCCAGTACTTC. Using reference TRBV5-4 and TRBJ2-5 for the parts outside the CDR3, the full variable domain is ETGVTQSPTHLIKTRGQQVTLRCSSQSGHNTVSWYQQALGQGPQFIFQYYREEENGRGNFPPRFSGLQFPNYSSELNVNALELDDSALYLCASSSPGQGQETQYFGPGTRLLVL.

The CDR3 sequence: CASTLMGPVGYGYTF. Here the CDR3 DNA reads TGTGCCAGCACCCTCATGGGCCCGGTAGGCTATGGCTACACCTTC. This chain uses TRBV7-2 with TRBJ1-2; D uncertain. Trimming cost V 7 bases and J 4 bases, with 19 bases left between them. Per germline, CDR1 SGHTA and CDR2 FQGNSA. There are 15 residues in the CDR3.

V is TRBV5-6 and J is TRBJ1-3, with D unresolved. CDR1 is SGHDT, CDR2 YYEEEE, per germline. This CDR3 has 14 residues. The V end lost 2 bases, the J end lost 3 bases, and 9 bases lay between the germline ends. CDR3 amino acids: CASSFRSSGNTIYF. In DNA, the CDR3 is TGTGCCAGCAGCTTTCGGTCAAGTGGAAACACCATATATTTT. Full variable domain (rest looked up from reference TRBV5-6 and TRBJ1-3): DAGVTQSPTHLIKTRGQQVTLRCSPKSGHDTVSWYQQALGQGPQFIFQYYEEEERQRGNFPDRFSGHQFPNYSSELNVNALLLGDSALYLCASSFRSSGNTIYFGEGSWLTVV.

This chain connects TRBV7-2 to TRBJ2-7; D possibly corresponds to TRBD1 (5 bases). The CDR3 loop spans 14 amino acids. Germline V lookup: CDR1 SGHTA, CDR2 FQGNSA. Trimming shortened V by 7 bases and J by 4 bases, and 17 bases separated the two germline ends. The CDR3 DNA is TGTGCCAGCACCTCGAACCAGGGCAGATACGAGCAGTACTTC. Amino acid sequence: CASTSNQGRYEQYF.

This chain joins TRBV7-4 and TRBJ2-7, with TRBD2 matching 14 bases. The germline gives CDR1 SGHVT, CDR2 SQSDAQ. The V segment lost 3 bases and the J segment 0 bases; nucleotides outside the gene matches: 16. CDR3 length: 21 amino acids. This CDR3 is CASSFTPPGLAGDRSSYEQYF. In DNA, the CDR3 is TGTGCCAGCAGCTTCACACCCCCGGGACTAGCGGGAGATAGAAGCTCCTACGAGCAGTACTTC.

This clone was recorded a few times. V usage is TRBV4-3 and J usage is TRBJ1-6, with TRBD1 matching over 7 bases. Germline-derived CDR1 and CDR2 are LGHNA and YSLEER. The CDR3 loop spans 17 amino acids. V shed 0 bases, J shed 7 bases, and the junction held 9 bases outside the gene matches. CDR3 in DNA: TGCGCCAGCAGCCAAGATGGCTCGACAGGGCCAAATTCACCCCTCCACTTT. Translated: CASSQDGSTGPNSPLHF.

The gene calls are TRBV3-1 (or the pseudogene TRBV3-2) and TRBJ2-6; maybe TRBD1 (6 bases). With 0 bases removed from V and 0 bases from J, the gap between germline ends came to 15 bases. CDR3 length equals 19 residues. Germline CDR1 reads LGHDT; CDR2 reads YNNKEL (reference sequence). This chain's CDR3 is CASSQERGGPRSGANVLTF. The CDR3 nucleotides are TGTGCCAGCAGCCAAGAACGTGGGGGCCCACGCTCTGGGGCCAACGTCCTGACTTTC.

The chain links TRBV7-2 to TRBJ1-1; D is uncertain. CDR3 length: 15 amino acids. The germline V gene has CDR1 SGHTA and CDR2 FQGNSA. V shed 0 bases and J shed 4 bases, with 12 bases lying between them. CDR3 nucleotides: TGTGCCAGCAGCTTAGCGACGGGAGGATTCACTGAAGCTTTCTTT. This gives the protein CASSLATGGFTEAFF.

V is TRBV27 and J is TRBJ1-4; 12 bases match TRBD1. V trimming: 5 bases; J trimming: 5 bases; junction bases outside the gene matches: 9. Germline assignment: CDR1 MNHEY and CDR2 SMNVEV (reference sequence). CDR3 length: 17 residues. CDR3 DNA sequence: TGTGCCAGCAGTGTGGGACAGGGGGCGGTTAAGAATGAAAAACTGTTTTTT. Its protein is CASSVGQGAVKNEKLFF.

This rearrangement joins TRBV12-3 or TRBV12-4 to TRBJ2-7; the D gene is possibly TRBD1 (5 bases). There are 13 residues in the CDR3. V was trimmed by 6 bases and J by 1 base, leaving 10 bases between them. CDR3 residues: CASRPAGSYEQYF. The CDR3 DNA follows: TGTGCCAGCAGACCGGCAGGGTCCTACGAGCAGTACTTC.

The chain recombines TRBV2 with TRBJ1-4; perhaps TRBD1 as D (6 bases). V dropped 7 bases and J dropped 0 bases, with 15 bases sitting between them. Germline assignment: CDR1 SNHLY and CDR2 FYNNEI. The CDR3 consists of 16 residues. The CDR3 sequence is CASTRDRSATNEKLFF. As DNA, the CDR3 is TGTGCCAGCACTAGAGACAGGTCTGCAACTAATGAAAAACTGTTTTTT. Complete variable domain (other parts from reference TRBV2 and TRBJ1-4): EPEVTQTPSHQVTQMGQEVILRCVPISNHLYFYWYRQILGQKVEFLVSFYNNEISEKSEIFDDQFSVERPDGSNFTLKIRSTKLEDSAMYFCASTRDRSATNEKLFFGSGTQLSVL.

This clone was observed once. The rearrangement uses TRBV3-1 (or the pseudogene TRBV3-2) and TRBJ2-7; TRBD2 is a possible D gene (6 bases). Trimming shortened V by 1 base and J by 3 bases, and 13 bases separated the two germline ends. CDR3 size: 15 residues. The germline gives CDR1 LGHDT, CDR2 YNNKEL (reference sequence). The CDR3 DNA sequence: TGTGCCAGCAGCCAAGGACTTAGGGGAGGCTACGAGCAGTACTTC. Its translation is CASSQGLRGGYEQYF.

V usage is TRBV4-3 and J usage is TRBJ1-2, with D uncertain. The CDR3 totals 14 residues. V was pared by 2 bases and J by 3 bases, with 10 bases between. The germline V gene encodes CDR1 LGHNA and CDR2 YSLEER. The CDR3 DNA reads TGCGCCAGCAGCCAACTGTCGAGCGACTATGGCTACACCTTC. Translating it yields CASSQLSSDYGYTF.

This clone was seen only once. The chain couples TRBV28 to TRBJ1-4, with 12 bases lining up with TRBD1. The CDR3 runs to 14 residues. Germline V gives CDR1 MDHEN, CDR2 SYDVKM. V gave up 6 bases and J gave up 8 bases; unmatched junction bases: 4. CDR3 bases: TGTGCCAGCAGGGGACAGGGGGCTGGGGAAAAACTGTTTTTT. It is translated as CASRGQGAGEKLFF. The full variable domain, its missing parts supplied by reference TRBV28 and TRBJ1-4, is DVKVTQSSRYLVKRTGEKVFLECVQDMDHENMFWYRQDPGLGLRLIYFSYDVKMKEKGDIPEGYSVSREKKERFSLILESASTNQTSMYLCASRGQGAGEKLFFGSGTQLSVL.

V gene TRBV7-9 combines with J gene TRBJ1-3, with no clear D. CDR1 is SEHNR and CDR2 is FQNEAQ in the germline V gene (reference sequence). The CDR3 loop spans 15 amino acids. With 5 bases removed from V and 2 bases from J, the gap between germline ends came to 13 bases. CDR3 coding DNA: TGTGCCAGCAGCCGTCTGGGAGGCACTGGAAACACCATATATTTT. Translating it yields CASSRLGGTGNTIYF.

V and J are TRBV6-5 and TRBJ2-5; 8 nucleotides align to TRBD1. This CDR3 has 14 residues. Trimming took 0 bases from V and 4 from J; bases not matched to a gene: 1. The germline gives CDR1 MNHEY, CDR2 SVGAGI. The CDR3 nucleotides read TGTGCCAGCAGTTACTCTGGACAGGGAGAGACCCAGTACTTC. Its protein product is CASSYSGQGETQYF.